These 27 T cell receptor beta chains were all obtained from the same sample, sequenced in a study of STAT5B mutations in CD4+ large granular lymphocyte leukemia. Method: immunoSEQ multiplex PCR; TCRdb's copy keeps in-frame clones and lacks some. The sample contains about 30,000 clones, 65% to 80% of which appear only once. The sequencing sample was made of CD4+ T cells from blood buffy coats. These receptor sequences come from a human donor in good health.

The rearrangement joins TRBV21-1 to TRBJ2-3; the tabulated D call, TRBD2, remains unverified against the DNA. TRBV21-1 is termed a pseudogene. There are 20 residues in the CDR3. The CDR3 nucleotides are TGTGCCAGCAGCAAAGGCGGAGGGCTAGCGGGAGTCTTGACAACAGATACGCAGTATTTT. This encodes CASSKGGGLAGVLTTDTQYF.

The rearrangement links TRBV9 to TRBJ2-2, with D perhaps given as TRBD1 or TRBD2 (5 bases each). The CDR3 consists of 19 residues. V shed 3 bases and J shed 1 base, with 22 bases lying between them. Germline V CDR1 and CDR2: SGDLS, YYNGEE. This CDR3 reads CASSARTPNRTWNTGELFF. As DNA, the CDR3 is TGTGCCAGCAGCGCCCGGACCCCTAACAGGACTTGGAACACCGGGGAGCTGTTTTTT.

V gene TRBV11-3 combines with J gene TRBJ2-5; D is ambiguous. This CDR3 comprises 14 residues. Trimming pared 4 bases from V and 5 bases from J, leaving 14 bases between. Germline V gives CDR1 SGHNT, CDR2 YENEEA. This CDR3 is CASSSPWEAETQYF. The CDR3, as DNA: TGTGCCAGCAGCTCTCCCTGGGAAGCTGAGACCCAGTACTTC.

The chain recombines TRBV7-2 with TRBJ2-5; maybe TRBD2 (5 bases). Germline CDR1 and CDR2: SGHTA and FQGNSA. V lost 1 base to trimming and J lost 9 bases, with 9 bases between them. This CDR3 has 12 amino acids. The CDR3 protein is CASSLGWESQYF. CDR3 sequence (DNA): TGTGCCAGCAGCTTAGGTTGGGAGTCCCAGTACTTC. Full variable domain (remainder filled in from reference TRBV7-2 and TRBJ2-5): GAGVSQSPSNKVTEKGKDVELRCDPISGHTALYWYRQSLGQGLEFLIYFQGNSAPDKSGLPSDRFSAERTGGSVSTLTIQRTQQEDSAVYLCASSLGWESQYFGPGTRLLVL.

V is TRBV5-6 and J is TRBJ1-2; 8 bases align to TRBD1. J lost 2 bases, V lost 5 bases, and 2 bases had no gene match. CDR3 length: 13 amino acids. From germline, CDR1 is SGHDT and CDR2 YYEEEE. The DNA for the CDR3 is TGTGCCAGCAGGGGACAGGACAACTATGGCTACACCTTC. Its translation is CASRGQDNYGYTF.

J is TRBJ2-7 and V is TRBV19; the D gene could be TRBD1 or TRBD2 (5 bases each). V was trimmed by 3 bases and J by 5 bases, leaving 14 bases between them. Germline loops: CDR1 LNHDA, CDR2 SQIVND (reference sequence). The CDR3 is made up of 14 amino acids. The CDR3 reads CASSILQGRNEQYF. The CDR3 DNA follows: TGTGCCAGTAGTATTCTTCAGGGACGGAACGAGCAGTACTTC.

This clone was counted only a few times. The junction departs from germline at one end; a sequencing error may be responsible. The chain combines TRBV7-9 with TRBJ2-5; D assignment may be TRBD1 or TRBD2 (6 bases each). This CDR3 is 11 amino acids long. Germline loops: CDR1 SEHNR, CDR2 FQNEAQ (reference sequence). The CDR3 nucleotides read TGTGCCAGCAGCTTACTCGGGGGCCTGGACTTC. This codes for CASSLLGGLDF.

The genes are TRBV5-1 and TRBJ2-5; D may be TRBD2 (6 bases). Trimming took off 5 bases at V and 4 bases at J, with 12 bases between the two ends. Looked up from germline, CDR1 is SGHRS and CDR2 is YFSETQ. There are 13 residues in the CDR3. The DNA for the CDR3 is TGCGCCAGCAGGGAGGGCACACGAGAGACCCAGTACTTC. Translated, it gives CASREGTRETQYF. The full variable domain, completed using reference TRBV5-1 and TRBJ2-5, is KAGVTQTPRYLIKTRGQQVTLSCSPISGHRSVSWYQQTPGQGLQFLFEYFSETQRNKGNFPGRFSGRQFSNSRSEMNVSTLELGDSALYLCASREGTRETQYFGPGTRLLVL.

The chain is built from TRBV9 and TRBJ1-1, with D possibly TRBD1 on 6 matching bases. CDR1 and CDR2 from the germline V gene are SGDLS and YYNGEE. The germline V and J ends were trimmed by 2 bases and 6 bases, with 14 bases remaining between them. This CDR3 comprises 14 residues. The CDR3 here is CASSVLGGGAEAFF. CDR3 DNA sequence: TGTGCCAGCAGCGTCCTTGGGGGGGGCGCTGAAGCTTTCTTT.

The V and J genes are TRBV4-2 and TRBJ1-2; 8 bases agree with TRBD1. The trim removed 1 base at V and 3 bases at J, leaving 10 bases unmatched. The CDR3 contains 17 residues. The germline CDR1 and CDR2 sequences are LGHNA and YNFKEQ. Here the CDR3 reads CASSQGVSAQGDYGYTF. The CDR3 bases are TGTGCCAGCAGCCAAGGCGTGAGCGCACAGGGGGACTATGGCTACACCTTC.

This clone has more than one count but fewer than ten. The chain links TRBV29-1 to TRBJ2-2; the match to TRBD2 covers 10 bases. The CDR3 is made up of 13 amino acids. Germline V gives CDR1 SQVTM, CDR2 ANQGSEA. Trimming at V came to 6 bases and at J to 4 bases, leaving 2 bases not matched to a gene. The chain's CDR3 is CSVRLAGTGELFF. In nucleotides, the CDR3 is TGCAGCGTCCGACTAGCGGGCACCGGGGAGCTGTTTTTT.

The table lists this clone with a few counts. This rearrangement joins TRBV6-1 to TRBJ1-4; possible D gene TRBD1, 5 bases. The CDR3 is made up of 11 amino acids. Germline assignment: CDR1 MNHNS and CDR2 SASEGT. The V end was cut by 5 bases, the J end by 15 bases, with 13 bases between. CDR3 in amino acids: CASSLDILMFF. The CDR3 coding sequence is TGTGCCAGCAGTTTGGACATCCTTATGTTTTTT.

This clone was recorded once. Other DNA sequences of this sample code for an identical CDR3. V gene TRBV5-1 combines with J gene TRBJ2-2, with 7 bases identical to TRBD1. This CDR3 has 14 residues. CDR1 and CDR2 (germline): SGHRS, YFSETQ. Trimming at V came to 3 bases and at J to 4 bases, leaving 3 bases not matched to a gene. CDR3 bases: TGCGCCAGCAGCTCCGGACAGGTCACCGGGGAGCTGTTTTTT. Amino acid sequence: CASSSGQVTGELFF.

The chain links TRBV2 to TRBJ2-7; D perhaps matches TRBD2 (5 bases). V dropped 7 bases and J dropped 6 bases, with 16 bases sitting between them. CDR1 is SNHLY, CDR2 FYNNEI, per germline. The CDR3 extends over 13 amino acids. The CDR3 region has the DNA TGTGCCAGCAAGGAGGCTCCCTGGGGCGAGCAGTACTTC. Its protein product is CASKEAPWGEQYF.

The J gene is TRBJ2-5, the V gene TRBV11-2, with a tentative D call TRBD1 (7 bases). The J call may be faulty, since TRBJ2-7 better matches the DNA end. From germline, CDR1 is SGHAT and CDR2 FQNNGV. This CDR3 contains 16 residues. The CDR3 DNA is TGTGCCAGCAGCTTAGTTAGGTCAGGGGGGCCCTACGAGCAGTACTTC. Translation gives CASSLVRSGGPYEQYF.

This clone was picked up a small number of times. The chain uses TRBV6-5 and TRBJ1-2; TRBD1 matches at 7 bases. Germline loops: CDR1 MNHEY, CDR2 SVGAGI. The CDR3 is 14 amino acids. J lost 0 bases, V lost 10 bases, and 8 bases had no gene match. The DNA for the CDR3 is TGTGCCACCAGGGGGTACAGGGCTAACTATGGCTACACCTTC. This encodes CATRGYRANYGYTF.

This chain connects TRBV6-6 to TRBJ2-2, with TRBD1 identical over 8 bases. The J segment lost 4 bases and the V segment lost 5 bases, leaving 6 bases of the junction unmatched. The CDR3 has 15 residues. Germline CDR1 MNHNY, CDR2 SVGAGI (reference sequence). The CDR3 loop reads CASSPGDRGTGELFF. In DNA, the CDR3 is TGTGCCAGCAGTCCTGGAGACAGGGGCACCGGGGAGCTGTTTTTT.

This clone was recorded only once. The chain carries TRBV5-1 and TRBJ2-7, with 12 bases lining up with TRBD2. The junction had 12 bases not matched to a gene; V was cut back by 5 bases and J by 6 bases. CDR3 size: 16 residues. Germline V lookup: CDR1 SGHRS, CDR2 YFSETQ. The CDR3 spells CASRTSGSIGSGEQYF. Here the CDR3 DNA reads TGCGCCAGCAGGACTAGCGGGAGTATAGGATCGGGCGAGCAGTACTTC. Full variable domain (missing parts from reference TRBV5-1 and TRBJ2-7): KAGVTQTPRYLIKTRGQQVTLSCSPISGHRSVSWYQQTPGQGLQFLFEYFSETQRNKGNFPGRFSGRQFSNSRSEMNVSTLELGDSALYLCASRTSGSIGSGEQYFGPGTRLTVT.

The rearrangement links TRBV6-6 to TRBJ1-2, with 8 nucleotides matching TRBD1. The germline V gene has CDR1 MNHNY and CDR2 SVGAGI (reference sequence). V lost 6 bases, J lost 8 bases, and 8 bases stayed unmatched. The CDR3 runs 13 residues. CDR3 bases: TGTGCCAGCAGCTCCTCCAGGGGGCACGGCTACACCTTC. The encoded protein is CASSSSRGHGYTF.

The CDR3 nucleotides read TGTGCCAGCATGGGGAGCTCTTCCTACGAGCAGTACTTC. This translates into CASMGSSSYEQYF. The chain recombines TRBV2 with TRBJ2-7, with D possibly matching TRBD2 (5 bases). Germline CDR1 reads SNHLY; CDR2 reads FYNNEI. Trimming left V 7 bases short and J 1 base short, with 11 bases between. The CDR3 runs to 13 residues.

This chain joins TRBV7-9 and TRBJ2-7; TRBD2 matches at 9 bases. There are 15 residues in the CDR3. V trimming: 5 bases; J trimming: 7 bases; junction bases outside the gene matches: 12. Germline CDR1 reads SEHNR; CDR2 reads FQNEAQ (reference sequence). CDR3 loop: CASSLGASGVREQYF. The CDR3 nucleotides are TGTGCCAGCAGCCTAGGGGCTAGCGGGGTTCGGGAGCAGTACTTC. Using reference TRBV7-9 and TRBJ2-7 for the parts outside the CDR3, the full variable domain is DTGVSQNPRHKITKRGQNVTFRCDPISEHNRLYWYRQTLGQGPEFLTYFQNEAQLEKSRLLSDRFSAERPKGSFSTLEIQRTEQGDSAMYLCASSLGASGVREQYFGPGTRLTVT.

The genes are TRBV6-6 and TRBJ1-1; weak D call: TRBD1 (6 bases). Per the germline V gene, CDR1 is MNHNY and CDR2 is SVGAGI (reference sequence). V was clipped by 7 bases and J by 1 base, with 16 bases between them. The CDR3 totals 15 residues. The CDR3 region is CASTPEFRGNTEAFF. CDR3 nucleotide sequence: TGTGCCAGCACCCCTGAGTTCAGGGGGAACACTGAAGCTTTCTTT.

The rearrangement uses TRBV6-1 and TRBJ1-2; D is undetermined. Germline V gives CDR1 MNHNS, CDR2 SASEGT. The CDR3 extends over 14 amino acids. V was pared by 6 bases and J by 4 bases, with 15 bases between. CDR3 coding DNA: TGTGCCAGCAGCCAAAACACACCGGCCTATGGCTACACCTTC. This sequence encodes CASSQNTPAYGYTF.

J is TRBJ1-4 and V is TRBV28; D remains ambiguous. V shed 6 bases and J shed 2 bases, with 10 bases lying between them. CDR3 length equals 14 residues. The germline V gene encodes CDR1 MDHEN and CDR2 SYDVKM. The DNA of the CDR3 is TGTGCCAGCAGCGTTCCCCCTACTAATGAAAAACTGTTTTTT. Amino acids: CASSVPPTNEKLFF.

This sequence joins TRBV5-1 and TRBJ1-6; TRBD1 might be the D (6 bases). The V end was cut by 4 bases, the J end by 6 bases, with 11 bases between. The CDR3 is 14 residues long. Looked up from germline, CDR1 is SGHRS and CDR2 is YFSETQ. The CDR3 nucleotides read TGCGCCAGCAGCCCGGCAGGGGCTAATTCACCCCTCCACTTT. It translates to CASSPAGANSPLHF.

This clone was seen a single time. Here the CDR3 DNA reads TGTGCCACCAGCGACCCCGGGGGGACAGGTGGAACCTACGAGCAGTACTTC. This gives the protein CATSDPGGTGGTYEQYF. V is TRBV15 and J is TRBJ2-7, with a possible D match to TRBD1 (8 bases). Germline CDR1 and CDR2: LNHNV and YYDKDF (reference sequence). This CDR3 region has 17 residues. V lost 5 bases to trimming and J lost 2 bases, with 22 bases between them.

V gene TRBV27 combines with J gene TRBJ1-2; maybe TRBD1 (5 bases). With 3 bases removed from V and 11 bases from J, the gap between germline ends came to 16 bases. CDR3 size: 13 residues. Germline V gene data show CDR1 as MNHEY and CDR2 as SMNVEV (reference sequence). The CDR3, as DNA: TGTGCCAGCAGTTTTCGGTCCGGGGGTGAATACACCTTC. Translating gives CASSFRSGGEYTF.